These T cell receptor beta chains were read from a single sample in a study of T cell responses to AZD1222 COVID-19 vaccine. The protocol was immunoSEQ multiplex PCR, while the TCRdb copy is restricted to in-frame clones and leaves out a portion. The sample consists of roughly 70,000 clones, less than 85% of them appearing once. The starting material was peripheral blood, obtained on day 0 of AZD1222 vaccination. Source of these receptors: an adult in good health. The CDR3 runs from the conserved cysteine through the conserved F or W. A D gene is named only where the DNA matches it firmly. Clone size is given for some rows only: seen once, a few or many times, or a class if the clone is expanded.

TGTGCCAGCAGCTTGGAACAGGGGACCCACGAGCAGTACTTC	CASSLEQGTHEQYF	TRBV11-1	TRBJ2-7	TRBD1	NA
TGTGCCAGCTCACCGAAACGGGGGGGGTACAATGAGCAGTTCTTC	CASSPKRGGYNEQFF	TRBV18	TRBJ2-1	TRBD2	NA
TGTGCCAGCAGCGTAGCGACTAGCAGTCGCCTATACAATGAGCAGTTCTTC	CASSVATSSRLYNEQFF	TRBV7-2	TRBJ2-1	TRBD2	NA
TGTGCCAGCAGCTTACAGGGGAGAGGCTACACCTTC	CASSLQGRGYTF	TRBV12-3/TRBV12-4	TRBJ1-2	TRBD1	NA
TGTGCCATCAGTGAAACCGGGGTGGATGGCTACACCTTC	CAISETGVDGYTF	TRBV10-3	TRBJ1-2	NA	once
TGTGCCAGCCTCGGACAGGCTCAAGAGACCCAGTACTTC	CASLGQAQETQYF	TRBV10-3	TRBJ2-5	TRBD1	NA
TGTGCCAGCAGCGAAGCGCTAGCTCACACCGGGGAGCTGTTTTTT	CASSEALAHTGELFF	TRBV11-3	TRBJ2-2	NA	once
TGTGCCAGCGGCTCCGGGGCGAACACTGAAGCTTTCTTT	CASGSGANTEAFF	TRBV27	TRBJ1-1	NA	NA
TGCGCCAGCAGCTCCCCTTGGGACGGGGGCTCCTACGAGCAGTACTTC	CASSSPWDGGSYEQYF	TRBV5-1	TRBJ2-7	NA	NA
TGTGCCAGCAGCCGGGACTCGCTGAGCTCCGAGCAGTACTTC	CASSRDSLSSEQYF	TRBV7-2	TRBJ2-7	NA	NA
TGTGCCAGCAGCCTCCGGGACAGGGGAACCTATGGCTACACCTTC	CASSLRDRGTYGYTF	TRBV3-1/TRBV3-2	TRBJ1-2	TRBD1	NA
TGTGCCAGCAGCCAAATAACACAGGGCGGTAACTATGGCTACACCTTC	CASSQITQGGNYGYTF	TRBV14	TRBJ1-2	NA	once
TGTGCCAGCAACAAATACTACAGCTTAAACTCTGGAAACACCATATATTTT	CASNKYYSLNSGNTIYF	TRBV9	TRBJ1-3	NA	NA
TGCGCCACCAGGACAGGAACTACGAACACTGAAGCTTTCTTT	CATRTGTTNTEAFF	TRBV5-1	TRBJ1-1	TRBD1	NA
TGTGCCAGCAGTGACCCCTCCGGGACAGGCAACTATGGCTACACCTTC	CASSDPSGTGNYGYTF	TRBV2	TRBJ1-2	TRBD1	NA
TGTGCCAGCAGTTACCCAGGGAATCGGTACGAGCAGTACTTC	CASSYPGNRYEQYF	TRBV6-5	TRBJ2-7	NA	NA
TGTGCCAGCAGCTTAGTATCGGGGACCGGGGAGCTGTTTTTT	CASSLVSGTGELFF	TRBV7-9	TRBJ2-2	NA	NA
TGTGCCACCAGAGAAATGGGGGTAGACAATGAGCAGTTCTTC	CATREMGVDNEQFF	TRBV10-3	TRBJ2-1	NA	NA
TGTGCCAGCAGCCCTCACAAACCCTTCCCGGGACAGATGAACACTGAAGCTTTCTTT	CASSPHKPFPGQMNTEAFF	TRBV21-1	TRBJ1-1	NA	NA
TGTGCCAGCAGTTACTCGATGGGTATCTATGGCTACACCTTC	CASSYSMGIYGYTF	TRBV6-5	TRBJ1-2	NA	NA
TGTGCCAGCACCGAGGGCCCGGGGAGGGCACCCCTCCACTTT	CASTEGPGRAPLHF	TRBV6-5	TRBJ1-6	NA	NA
TGTGCCAGCAGTGAGACTAGCGGGGGCACCACACCCGATACGCAGTATTTT	CASSETSGGTTPDTQYF	TRBV2	TRBJ2-3	TRBD2	NA
TGTGCCAGCAGTTACGGGGACGTATCGGGCTACACCTTC	CASSYGDVSGYTF	TRBV6-5	TRBJ1-2	NA	few
TGCAGCGTTGTTCTGGACATAAATCAGCCCCAGCATTTT	CSVVLDINQPQHF	TRBV29-1	TRBJ1-5	NA	NA
TGTGCCATCGGACGGATCTACGAGCAGTACTTC	CAIGRIYEQYF	TRBV10-3	TRBJ2-7	NA	NA
TGTGCCAGCAGTTCTTTCCCGGGACAGGGGACTCAGCCCCAGCATTTT	CASSSFPGQGTQPQHF	TRBV6-5	TRBJ1-5	TRBD1	NA
TGCGCCAGCAAACGAGGCAGGGAAGCTTTCTTT	CASKRGREAFF	TRBV4-1	TRBJ1-1	NA	NA
TGTGCCAGCTCACCGCCTACGGGTATGCGGGAGAACACTGAAGCTTTCTTT	CASSPPTGMRENTEAFF	TRBV18	TRBJ1-1	NA	NA
TGTGCCAGCAGCTCGGCGGGCCGCCCAGATACGCAGTATTTT	CASSSAGRPDTQYF	TRBV5-6	TRBJ2-3	NA	NA
TGTGCCAGCTCCCCCGGGACCGAGAACACCGGGGAGCTGTTTTTT	CASSPGTENTGELFF	TRBV18	TRBJ2-2	NA	NA
TGCGCCAGCAGCCTCCGTTTCACTAGCGGGGGGCCCCCTAAAGAGACCCAGTACTTC	CASSLRFTSGGPPKETQYF	TRBV4-1	TRBJ2-5	TRBD2	NA
TGTGCCAGTAGTATAGAAGGGGTGAACACTGAAGCTTTCTTT	CASSIEGVNTEAFF	TRBV19	TRBJ1-1	NA	NA
TGTGCCAGCTCATCCTACTCAGAGGGTGGCACTGAAGCTTTCTTT	CASSSYSEGGTEAFF	TRBV18	TRBJ1-1	NA	NA
TGCAGCGTGGGGGACGGGTACTACGAGCAGTACTTC	CSVGDGYYEQYF	TRBV29-1	TRBJ2-7	NA	NA
TGCGCCAGCAGTGAGGGAGGGAGTAATTCACCCCTCCACTTT	CASSEGGSNSPLHF	TRBV10-2	TRBJ1-6	NA	few
TGTGCCAGCAGCCGGACAGAGTATAATTCACCCCTCCACTTT	CASSRTEYNSPLHF	TRBV7-6	TRBJ1-6	NA	once
TGTGCCACCCTAGGGTCCTATCCGGGCACTGAAGCTTTCTTT	CATLGSYPGTEAFF	TRBV19	TRBJ1-1	NA	NA
TGTGCCAGCAGCTTCAGGGGGGGCGCGGACATTCAGTACTTC	CASSFRGGADIQYF	TRBV5-4	TRBJ2-4	NA	NA
TGTGCCAGTAGTATACTGGGGGGGAAAACAGATACGCAGTATTTT	CASSILGGKTDTQYF	TRBV19	TRBJ2-3	TRBD2	NA
TGCGCCAGCAGCTTGGTAACAGAAAACATTCAGTACTTC	CASSLVTENIQYF	TRBV5-1	TRBJ2-4	NA	NA
TGTGCCAGCAGGGACGGACAGGGGAACACTGAAGCTTTCTTT	CASRDGQGNTEAFF	TRBV28	TRBJ1-1	TRBD1	NA
TGTGCCAGCAGCTTGCAGGGGACAGGGAACTATGGCTACACCTTC	CASSLQGTGNYGYTF	TRBV7-8	TRBJ1-2	TRBD1	few
TGTGCCAGCAGCTTCACTAGCGGGGCCCAAGAGACCCAGTACTTC	CASSFTSGAQETQYF	TRBV11-3	TRBJ2-5	TRBD2	NA
TGTGCCAGTCGCTCAGGGTCTGAAAAACTGTTTTTT	CASRSGSEKLFF	TRBV19	TRBJ1-4	NA	NA
TGTGCCAGCAGCGCGTATAGGGACAGGGTTCCCCCTGGGGCCAACGTCCTGACTTTC	CASSAYRDRVPPGANVLTF	TRBV7-9	TRBJ2-6	TRBD1	NA
TGCGCCAGCAGCTCCCAGGGAGGGGGGCACTATGGCTACACCTTC	CASSSQGGGHYGYTF	TRBV5-1	TRBJ1-2	NA	NA
TGTGCCAGCAGCTTAACAGGGGGGACTGAAGCTTTCTTT	CASSLTGGTEAFF	TRBV6-5	TRBJ1-1	TRBD1	once
TGTGCCAGCAGCTTCTTCGGAGGGGGTACAGATACGCAGTATTTT	CASSFFGGGTDTQYF	TRBV5-4	TRBJ2-3	NA	few
TGTGCCACCAGCCCAGGGGGCTATGAAGATACGCAGTATTTT	CATSPGGYEDTQYF	TRBV24-1	TRBJ2-3	TRBD1	NA
TGTGCCAGCAGCTTCCGCGGGGGACAGGGGTCGAAAGAGACCCAGTACTTC	CASSFRGGQGSKETQYF	TRBV5-6	TRBJ2-5	TRBD1	once
TGTGCCAGCAGCATCGTACACGGATCCCTGGAGCAGTACTTC	CASSIVHGSLEQYF	TRBV11-2	TRBJ2-7	NA	many
TGTGCCAGCAGGCCGGGGGTGGTAGACACCATATATTTT	CASRPGVVDTIYF	TRBV12-3/TRBV12-4	TRBJ1-3	NA	NA
TGTGCTAGCCGGGGTAAGGAAAACCCCAGGAGTGAGCAGTTCTTC	CASRGKENPRSEQFF	TRBV12-5	TRBJ2-1	NA	NA
TGTGCCAGCAGCGAGACCAGGACCAACACTGAAGCTTTCTTT	CASSETRTNTEAFF	TRBV7-6	TRBJ1-1	NA	NA
TGTGCCAGCAGTCTCTTGGACGGCGAAGCTTTCTTT	CASSLLDGEAFF	TRBV28	TRBJ1-1	NA	NA
TGTGCCAGCAGAGGGACGGATCAGGGGCCCCAGCATTTT	CASRGTDQGPQHF	TRBV2	TRBJ1-5	NA	NA
TGTGCCAGCAGCCCATTCCGACGCGGGACAGGTCACCACGAGCAGTACTTC	CASSPFRRGTGHHEQYF	TRBV13	TRBJ2-7	TRBD1	NA
TGTGCCAGCAGTTTAGGCAGTAATGAAAAACTGTTTTTT	CASSLGSNEKLFF	TRBV12-3/TRBV12-4	TRBJ1-4	NA	NA
TGCAGCACCCAACGGGGGGCAGGGCAGAAAGAGACCCAGTACTTC	CSTQRGAGQKETQYF	TRBV29-1	TRBJ2-5	NA	once
TGTGCCAGCAGTTATGACAGGAACACCGGGGAGCTGTTTTTT	CASSYDRNTGELFF	TRBV6-5	TRBJ2-2	NA	NA